These 32 T cell receptor beta chains were sequenced from one sample in a study of human T cells and chemical hapten exposure. Time point reported: healthy volunteer bleed at 2 weeks. Total RNA extraction was carried out from unfractionated whole blood. One entry per CDR3 protein results from TCRdb running MiXCR on the RACE reads. The sample lists 130,000 or so distinct CDR3 sequences; approximately 8.3% were seen once. The sequencing sample was made of whole blood. These receptors were obtained from a male donor in good health. Some clones in this sample may be carry-over from other donors' samples.

This clonotype was seen many times. The chain uses TRBV29-1 and TRBJ2-7; D call uncertain. Germline CDR1 SQVTM, CDR2 ANQGSEA. The CDR3 consists of 11 residues. V dropped 3 bases and J dropped 2 bases, with 5 bases sitting between them. This chain's CDR3 is CSVEVTYEQYF. The CDR3 bases are TGCAGCGTTGAGGTGACCTACGAGCAGTACTTC.

The V gene is TRBV18, the J gene TRBJ1-2, with no clear D. V was clipped by 3 bases and J by 4 bases, with 9 bases between them. Germline V gives CDR1 KGHSH, CDR2 LQKENI. The CDR3 spans 13 residues. This CDR3 reads CASSPGDFYGYTF. In nucleotides, the CDR3 is TGTGCCAGCTCACCTGGGGATTTCTATGGCTACACCTTC.

This clonotype occurred a few times. The chain combines TRBV11-2 with TRBJ2-1, with 10 positions matching TRBD2. Germline CDR1 and CDR2: SGHAT and FQNNGV. The CDR3 length is 16 residues. Trimming took 4 bases from V and 9 from J; bases not matched to a gene: 12. As DNA, the CDR3 is TGTGCCAGCAGCTCCATTGGACTAGCGGTCGATACTGAGCAGTTCTTC. Translation: CASSSIGLAVDTEQFF.

The chain uses TRBV10-3 and TRBJ2-1, with 10 nucleotides matching TRBD2. This CDR3 region has 14 residues. The germline CDR1 and CDR2 sequences are ENHRY and SYGVKD. J was trimmed by 5 bases and V by 6 bases; bases with no gene match: 4. The CDR3 is CAIRRTSGNNEQFF. CDR3 coding DNA: TGTGCCATCAGGAGGACTAGCGGTAACAATGAGCAGTTCTTC.

This clonotype has just a few counts. The V gene is TRBV3-1, the J gene TRBJ2-3; 15 nucleotides line up with TRBD2. The junction had 2 bases not matched to a gene; V was cut back by 6 bases and J by 1 base. The CDR3 runs 16 residues. From germline, CDR1 is LGHDT and CDR2 YNNKEL (reference sequence). CDR3 sequence: CASRRTSGRGTDTQYF. The CDR3 DNA sequence: TGTGCCAGCAGGAGGACTAGCGGGAGGGGCACAGATACGCAGTATTTT.

The chain carries TRBV19 and TRBJ2-1; D might be TRBD2 (5 bases). CDR3 size: 13 residues. V lost 6 bases to trimming and J lost 2 bases, with 8 bases between them. Germline V gene lookup returns CDR1 LNHDA and CDR2 SQIVND (reference sequence). The CDR3 nucleotides read TGTGCCAGTAGCACTAGTACCTACAATGAGCAGTTCTTC. It yields the protein CASSTSTYNEQFF.

This clonotype was counted at least ten times. The J gene is TRBJ2-5, the V gene TRBV18, with TRBD2 as a possible D gene (5 bases). Germline V CDR1 and CDR2: KGHSH, LQKENI. The ends were cut back, 8 bases at V and 0 bases at J, with 13 bases in the middle. This CDR3 has 14 amino acids. CDR3 coding DNA: TGTGCCAGCCAGAATGAGGGATACCAAGAGACCCAGTACTTC. Protein sequence: CASQNEGYQETQYF.

This clonotype was found a few times. The chain carries TRBV14 and TRBJ1-2; 7 nucleotides align to TRBD1. This CDR3 comprises 17 residues. Germline values: CDR1 SGHDN, CDR2 FVKESK. V lost 4 bases and J lost 2; bases outside the gene matches: 13. CDR3 in amino acids: CASSREGAARINYGYTF. CDR3 coding DNA: TGTGCCAGCAGCCGGGAGGGGGCTGCCCGGATCAACTATGGCTACACCTTC. The full variable domain, rest sourced from reference TRBV14 and TRBJ1-2, is EAGVTQFPSHSVIEKGQTVTLRCDPISGHDNLYWYRRVMGKEIKFLLHFVKESKQDESGMPNNRFLAERTGGTYSTLKVQPAELEDSGVYFCASSREGAARINYGYTFGSGTRLTVV.

The chain is built from TRBV29-1 and TRBJ2-4, with TRBD2 matching 7 bases. The germline V gene has CDR1 SQVTM and CDR2 ANQGSEA. The CDR3 extends over 15 amino acids. V trimming: 7 bases; J trimming: 7 bases; junction bases outside the gene matches: 16. This CDR3 reads CSATGGEGGGNIQYF. CDR3 nucleotides: TGCAGCGCCACGGGGGGAGAGGGAGGTGGGAACATTCAGTACTTC.

This clonotype was picked up many times. This chain connects TRBV20-1 to TRBJ2-7; 12 nucleotides align to TRBD2. Germline assignment: CDR1 DFQATT and CDR2 SNEGSKA (reference sequence). The V gene end was trimmed by 0 bases and the J gene end by 2 bases; junction bases not matched to a gene: 5. The CDR3 has 16 residues. The CDR3 nucleotides are TGCAGTGCTAGAGAACCTAGCGGGAGGGCCGCCTACGAGCAGTACTTC. It encodes CSAREPSGRAAYEQYF.

Notes on this clonotype: The germline gene is not matched at one end of the junction; a read error may be the cause. In DNA, the CDR3 is TGTGCCAGCAGCAACCCGGGACAGGGGTCCTTCGAGCAGTACTTC. It is translated as CASSNPGQGSFEQYF. The chain carries TRBV12-3 or TRBV12-4 and TRBJ2-7; 10 bases line up with TRBD1. This CDR3 contains 15 residues.

The rearrangement uses TRBV5-4 and TRBJ1-1, with a possible D match to TRBD1 (5 bases). Trimming cost V 5 bases and J 0 bases, with 8 bases left between them. This CDR3 is built from 13 residues. The germline CDR1 and CDR2 sequences are SGHNT and YYREEE (reference sequence). In DNA, the CDR3 is TGTGCCAGCAGACAGGAGGTGAACACTGAAGCTTTCTTT. This translates into CASRQEVNTEAFF.

This chain uses TRBV12-3 or TRBV12-4 with TRBJ2-4; D not resolved. The length of the CDR3 is 12 residues. Trimming cost V 5 bases and J 8 bases, with 10 bases left between them. The CDR3 region is CASSPTLDIQYF. For the CDR3, the DNA is TGTGCCAGCAGTCCCACCCTGGACATTCAGTACTTC.

V gene TRBV5-1 combines with J gene TRBJ2-7; D gene unclear. This CDR3 is 13 amino acids long. V was cut by 0 bases and J by 5 bases, with 9 bases left in between. CDR1 is SGHRS, CDR2 YFSETQ, per germline. CDR3 in amino acids: CASSLAGPDEQYF. The CDR3 nucleotides read TGCGCCAGCAGCTTGGCGGGTCCTGACGAGCAGTACTTC. The whole variable domain, remainder taken from reference TRBV5-1 and TRBJ2-7, is KAGVTQTPRYLIKTRGQQVTLSCSPISGHRSVSWYQQTPGQGLQFLFEYFSETQRNKGNFPGRFSGRQFSNSRSEMNVSTLELGDSALYLCASSLAGPDEQYFGPGTRLTVT.

This clonotype showed up many times. This chain uses TRBV29-1 with TRBJ2-7; D might be TRBD1 (6 bases). This CDR3 has 12 residues. Between the trimmed V and J ends, which lost 4 bases and 3 bases, there was a span of 10 bases. The germline CDR1 and CDR2 sequences are SQVTM and ANQGSEA. DNA of the CDR3: TGCAGCGTTGCTCAGGGGTTCTACGAGCAGTACTTC. It translates to CSVAQGFYEQYF.

The CDR3 DNA sequence: TGTGCCATCAGTGCAGGGGGCTATCAGCCCCAGCATTTT. It is translated as CAISAGGYQPQHF. The rearrangement links TRBV10-3 to TRBJ1-5, with 8 bases lining up with TRBD1. CDR1 and CDR2 from the germline V gene are ENHRY and SYGVKD. The trim removed 4 bases at V and 5 bases at J, leaving 1 base unmatched. CDR3 length: 13 residues.

This clonotype was detected a few times. The J gene is TRBJ2-1, the V gene TRBV9; D unclear. The CDR3 consists of 18 residues. The V gene's germline CDR1 is SGDLS and CDR2 YYNGEE. V was cut by 0 bases and J by 6 bases, with 22 bases left in between. In nucleotides, the CDR3 is TGTGCCAGCAGCGTAGGTTCTAGTAGAGGCACGGCCCGCAATGAGCAGTTCTTC. Its protein product is CASSVGSSRGTARNEQFF. Drawing the rest from reference TRBV9 and TRBJ2-1, the complete variable domain is DSGVTQTPKHLITATGQRVTLRCSPRSGDLSVYWYQQSLDQGLQFLIQYYNGEERAKGNILERFSAQQFPDLHSELNLSSLELGDSALYFCASSVGSSRGTARNEQFFGPGTRLTVL.

This clonotype was detected many times. The chain combines TRBV7-9 with TRBJ1-1; D not resolved. Between the trimmed V and J ends, which lost 4 bases and 3 bases, there was a span of 18 bases. Germline V lookup: CDR1 SEHNR, CDR2 FQNEAQ (reference sequence). CDR3 length equals 16 residues. Here the CDR3 reads CASSSETVERYTEAFF. In DNA form, the CDR3 reads TGTGCCAGCAGCTCGGAGACGGTCGAGAGATACACTGAAGCTTTCTTT.

This rearrangement joins TRBV5-4 to TRBJ2-3; D remains unclear. V was clipped by 0 bases and J by 1 base, with 21 bases between them. The germline CDR1 and CDR2 sequences are SGHNT and YYREEE (reference sequence). CDR3 size: 19 residues. For the CDR3, the DNA is TGTGCCAGCAGCTTGGTAGTCCTCGAAGGTGGATGGCGCACAGATACGCAGTATTTT. This sequence encodes CASSLVVLEGGWRTDTQYF.

This clonotype was counted only a few times. This chain connects TRBV5-1 to TRBJ2-2; D may be TRBD2 (5 bases). The CDR3 length is 17 residues. Trimming shortened V by 0 bases and J by 4 bases, and 16 bases separated the two germline ends. Per germline, CDR1 SGHRS and CDR2 YFSETQ. CDR3 sequence (DNA): TGCGCCAGCAGCTTGGGGTGGGAGAGGCCGAGCACCGGGGAGCTGTTTTTT. Its translation: CASSLGWERPSTGELFF. Filled out from reference TRBV5-1 and TRBJ2-2, the complete variable domain reads KAGVTQTPRYLIKTRGQQVTLSCSPISGHRSVSWYQQTPGQGLQFLFEYFSETQRNKGNFPGRFSGRQFSNSRSEMNVSTLELGDSALYLCASSLGWERPSTGELFFGEGSRLTVL.

This clonotype was seen only a few times. The CDR3 coding sequence is TGTGCCAGCAGCAGCGGGAGGTCGGACAATGAGCAGTTCTTC. As protein: CASSSGRSDNEQFF. The gene calls are TRBV11-3 and TRBJ2-1; 9 bases are shared with TRBD2. The CDR3 loop spans 14 amino acids. J lost 5 bases, V lost 5 bases, and 4 bases had no gene match. Germline assignment: CDR1 SGHNT and CDR2 YENEEA. The full variable domain, in which reference TRBV11-3 and TRBJ2-1 provide the parts outside the CDR3, is EAGVVQSPRYKIIEKKQPVAFWCNPISGHNTLYWYLQNLGQGPELLIRYENEEAVDDSQLPKDRFSAERLKGVDSTLKIQPAELGDSAVYLCASSSGRSDNEQFFGPGTRLTVL.

V gene TRBV5-4 combines with J gene TRBJ1-1; TRBD1 matches at 7 bases. Trimming removed 4 bases from V and 7 bases from J; junction bases left unmatched: 13. The CDR3 is 15 amino acids. Germline lookup yields CDR1 SGHNT and CDR2 YYREEE (reference sequence). The CDR3 DNA follows: TGTGCCAGCAGCCCCAAACAGGGGTCCCGCGATGAAGCTTTCTTT. As protein: CASSPKQGSRDEAFF.

This chain links TRBV15 with TRBJ1-2, with D uncertain. CDR1 and CDR2 (germline): LNHNV, YYDKDF (reference sequence). CDR3 size: 13 residues. V was trimmed by 1 base and J by 8 bases, leaving 11 bases between them. CDR3 DNA sequence: TGTGCCACCAGCAGAGGGTGGGGTGAAGGCTACACCTTC. Translated, it gives CATSRGWGEGYTF.

This clonotype was observed many times. The chain uses TRBV7-6 and TRBJ2-5; D possibly corresponds to TRBD2 (5 bases). In germline, CDR1 is SGHVS, CDR2 FNYEAQ. The CDR3 spans 14 residues. Trimming cost V 1 base and J 5 bases, with 11 bases left between them. The CDR3 loop is CASSLGERAETQYF. The DNA of the CDR3 is TGTGCCAGCAGCTTAGGAGAGAGGGCTGAGACCCAGTACTTC.

This clonotype was recorded at least ten times. The chain is built from TRBV12-3 or TRBV12-4 and TRBJ1-4, with 7 bases aligning to TRBD1. The CDR3 contains 14 residues. With 3 bases clipped from V and 8 bases from J, the junction kept 6 bases outside the gene matches. CDR3 DNA: TGTGCCAGCAGTTTCGCACAGGGGACAGAAAAACTGTTTTTT. It specifies CASSFAQGTEKLFF.

The rearrangement uses TRBV12-3 or TRBV12-4 and TRBJ2-7; D is uncertain. Trimming took off 5 bases at V and 3 bases at J, with 14 bases between the two ends. The CDR3 loop spans 14 amino acids. Here the CDR3 reads CASSPPDGDYEQYF. The CDR3 DNA reads as TGTGCCAGCAGTCCGCCCGATGGGGACTACGAGCAGTACTTC.

The chain carries TRBV4-3 and TRBJ2-2; possibly TRBD1 for D (5 bases). The germline V and J ends were trimmed by 4 bases and 6 bases, with 21 bases remaining between them. The CDR3 covers 17 residues. Germline CDR1 reads LGHNA; CDR2 reads YSLEER. In DNA form, the CDR3 reads TGCGCCAGCAGCCCCAGAAAGCAGGGCTTTAGGTCCGGGGAGCTGTTTTTT. It yields the protein CASSPRKQGFRSGELFF.

This clonotype has at least ten counts. This sequence joins TRBV5-1 and TRBJ2-1; 7 bases are a match to TRBD2. This CDR3 comprises 15 residues. In germline, CDR1 is SGHRS, CDR2 YFSETQ. V dropped 0 bases and J dropped 2; count of bases not matched to a gene: 2. CDR3 bases: TGCGCCAGCAGCTTGGCCGGGAGGACCTACAATGAGCAGTTCTTC. Protein: CASSLAGRTYNEQFF.

This clonotype was recorded at least ten times. V usage is TRBV7-2 and J usage is TRBJ2-3; no clear D. CDR1 SGHTA and CDR2 FQGNSA come from the germline V gene. The CDR3 consists of 12 residues. V shed 0 bases and J shed 6 bases, with 4 bases lying between them. In DNA, the CDR3 is TGTGCCAGCAGCTTAGCATCCGATACGCAGTATTTT. It is translated as CASSLASDTQYF.

Turning to this clonotype: A read error may explain this, as a much larger clone is one base away. V is TRBV12-3 or TRBV12-4 and J is TRBJ2-2, with D perhaps matching TRBD1 or TRBD2 (6 bases each). The CDR3 is 13 residues long. Written as DNA, the CDR3 is TGTGCCAGCAGCCCGGGGGCGGACGGGGAGCCGTTTTTT. This codes for CASSPGADGEPFF.

This clonotype was seen a few times. The rearrangement uses TRBV5-1 and TRBJ2-7; D might be TRBD1 (5 bases). V was cut by 3 bases and J by 3 bases, with 10 bases left in between. Germline CDR1 is SGHRS and CDR2 is YFSETQ. CDR3 length: 13 amino acids. CDR3 region: CASSSTVDYEQYF. CDR3 nucleotide sequence: TGCGCCAGCAGCTCGACAGTTGACTACGAGCAGTACTTC.

This rearrangement joins TRBV9 to TRBJ1-5; D gene unclear. V lost 3 bases and J lost 3, with 7 bases in between. Germline CDR1 reads SGDLS; CDR2 reads YYNGEE. CDR3 length equals 13 residues. This chain's CDR3 is CASSARLNQPQHF. The CDR3 DNA is TGTGCCAGCAGCGCCCGACTCAATCAGCCCCAGCATTTT.